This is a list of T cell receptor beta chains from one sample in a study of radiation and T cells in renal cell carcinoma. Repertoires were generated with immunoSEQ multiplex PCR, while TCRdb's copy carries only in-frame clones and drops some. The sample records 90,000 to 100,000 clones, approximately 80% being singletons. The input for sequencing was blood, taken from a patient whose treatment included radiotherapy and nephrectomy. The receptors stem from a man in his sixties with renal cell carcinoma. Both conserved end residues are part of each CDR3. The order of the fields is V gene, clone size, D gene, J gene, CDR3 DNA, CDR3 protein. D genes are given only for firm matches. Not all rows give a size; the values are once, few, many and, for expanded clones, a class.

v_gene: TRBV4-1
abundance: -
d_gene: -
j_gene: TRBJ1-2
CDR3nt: TGCGCCAGCAGCCAGCCCCCGAGGGGACCAGCTAACTATGGCTACACCTTC
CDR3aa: CASSQPPRGPANYGYTF

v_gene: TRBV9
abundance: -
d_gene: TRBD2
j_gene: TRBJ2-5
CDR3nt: TGTGCCAGCAGCGTAGTTGGCGGGAGGATCGGTGAGACCCAGTACTTC
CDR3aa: CASSVVGGRIGETQYF

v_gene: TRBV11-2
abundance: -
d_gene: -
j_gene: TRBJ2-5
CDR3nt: TGTGCCAGCAGCTCAACTAGAACCCCAAGGACCCAGTACTTC
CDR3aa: CASSSTRTPRTQYF

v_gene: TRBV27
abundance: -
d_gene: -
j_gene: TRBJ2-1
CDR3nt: TGTGCCAGCAGTTTTAAGAGGGAGTACAACAATGAGCAGTTCTTC
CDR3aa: CASSFKREYNNEQFF

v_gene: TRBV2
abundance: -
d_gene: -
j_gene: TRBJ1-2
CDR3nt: TGTGCCAGCATAGGCAGGGGAAATTCGGAGTATGGCTACACCTTC
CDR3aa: CASIGRGNSEYGYTF

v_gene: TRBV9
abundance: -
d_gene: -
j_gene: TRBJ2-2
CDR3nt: TGTGCCAGCAGCGTAGAGATAGCGGAGAACACCGGGGAGCTGTTTTTT
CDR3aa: CASSVEIAENTGELFF

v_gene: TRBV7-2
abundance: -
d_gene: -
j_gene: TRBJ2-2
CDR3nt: TGTGCCAGCAGCTTATGGGGGCAGGTAGCCGGGGAGCTGTTTTTT
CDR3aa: CASSLWGQVAGELFF

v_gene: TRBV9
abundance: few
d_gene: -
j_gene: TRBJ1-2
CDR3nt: TGTGCCAGCGAGCATCCCAACTATGGCTACACCTTC
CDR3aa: CASEHPNYGYTF

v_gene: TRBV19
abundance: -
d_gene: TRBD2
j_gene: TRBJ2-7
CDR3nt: TGTGCCAGTAGTCTTACTGAACTAGCGGGCGACCTCTACGAGCAGTACTTC
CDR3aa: CASSLTELAGDLYEQYF

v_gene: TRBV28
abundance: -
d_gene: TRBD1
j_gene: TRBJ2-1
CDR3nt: TGTGCCAGCAGTTTAAGGGGGCAGCGTTACAATGAGCAGTTCTTC
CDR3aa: CASSLRGQRYNEQFF

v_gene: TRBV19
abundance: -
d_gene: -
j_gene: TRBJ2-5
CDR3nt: TGTGCCAGTAGTATAGGGGGGGCCGGCGGGGAGACCCAGTACTTC
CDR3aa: CASSIGGAGGETQYF

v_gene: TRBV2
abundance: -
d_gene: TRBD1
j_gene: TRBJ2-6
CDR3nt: TGTGCCAGCAGTCCACAGGGGCCCTCTGGGGCCAACGTCCTGACTTTC
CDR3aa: CASSPQGPSGANVLTF

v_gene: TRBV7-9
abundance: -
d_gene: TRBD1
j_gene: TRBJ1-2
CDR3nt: TGTGCCAGCAGCTCGGGACAGATTTATGGCTACACCTTC
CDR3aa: CASSSGQIYGYTF

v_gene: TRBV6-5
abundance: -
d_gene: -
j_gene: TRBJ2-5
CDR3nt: TGTGCCAGCAGTTACTCGGTTCTAGGGGGGACCCAGTACTTC
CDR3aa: CASSYSVLGGTQYF

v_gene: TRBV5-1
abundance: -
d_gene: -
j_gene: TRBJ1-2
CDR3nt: TGCGCCAGCAGCTTGGGGGTGAACTATGGCTACACCTTC
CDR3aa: CASSLGVNYGYTF

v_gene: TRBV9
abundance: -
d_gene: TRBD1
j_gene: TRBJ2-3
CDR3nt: TGTGCCAGCAGCGTAGCTAGGGACAGGGCCGGAGATACGCAGTATTTT
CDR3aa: CASSVARDRAGDTQYF

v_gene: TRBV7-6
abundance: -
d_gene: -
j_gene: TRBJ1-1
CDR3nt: TGTGCCAGCAGCTCGGGTCCCGTGAACACTGAAGCTTTCTTT
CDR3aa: CASSSGPVNTEAFF

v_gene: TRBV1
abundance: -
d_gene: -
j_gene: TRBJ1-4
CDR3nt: TGCACCAGCAGCCAAGAGGGGGCAGACAGGGTGAGGGAAAAACTGTTTTTT
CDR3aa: CTSSQEGADRVREKLFF

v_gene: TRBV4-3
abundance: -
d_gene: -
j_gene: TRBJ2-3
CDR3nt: TGCGCCAGCAGCCTCCTCAGGGTTACCACAGATACGCAGTATTTT
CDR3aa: CASSLLRVTTDTQYF

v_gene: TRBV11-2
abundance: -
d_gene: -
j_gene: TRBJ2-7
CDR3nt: TGTGCCAGCAGCCCCGACCCCGGGCGCTCCTACGAGCAGTACTTC
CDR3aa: CASSPDPGRSYEQYF

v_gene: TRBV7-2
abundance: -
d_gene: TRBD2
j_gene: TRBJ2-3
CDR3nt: TGTGCCAGCAGCATACAAGGAGGGAGGGCGGGGACAGATACGCAGTATTTT
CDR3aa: CASSIQGGRAGTDTQYF

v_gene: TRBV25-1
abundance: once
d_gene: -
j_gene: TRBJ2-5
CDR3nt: TGTGCCAGCAGGAGCCAGCAAGAGACCCAGTACTTC
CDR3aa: CASRSQQETQYF

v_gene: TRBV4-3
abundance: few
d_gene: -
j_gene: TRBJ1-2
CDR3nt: TGCGCCAGCAGCCAGGGGCAGACCAACTATGGCTACACCTTC
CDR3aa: CASSQGQTNYGYTF

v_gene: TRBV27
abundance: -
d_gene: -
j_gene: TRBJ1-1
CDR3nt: TGTGCCAGCAGTTTAGCGATGTCAGGTTCCACTGAAGCTTTCTTT
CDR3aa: CASSLAMSGSTEAFF

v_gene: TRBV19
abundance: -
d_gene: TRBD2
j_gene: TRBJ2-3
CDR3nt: TGTGCCAGTAGTATGGCTAGCGGGAGGGCCACAGATACGCAGTATTTT
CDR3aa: CASSMASGRATDTQYF

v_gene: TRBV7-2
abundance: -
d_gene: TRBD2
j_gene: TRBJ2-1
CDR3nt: TGTGCCAGCAGCCTAAGACTAGCGGGCCTCTCCTACAATGAGCAGTTCTTC
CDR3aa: CASSLRLAGLSYNEQFF

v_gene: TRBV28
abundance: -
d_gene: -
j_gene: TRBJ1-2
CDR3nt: TGTGCCTTGGGTTCGGAGAACTATGGCTACACCTTC
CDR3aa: CALGSENYGYTF

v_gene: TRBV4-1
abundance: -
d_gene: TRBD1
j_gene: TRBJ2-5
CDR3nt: TGCGCCAGCAGCGAAACCGGACAGGTCTACTTC
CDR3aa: CASSETGQVYF

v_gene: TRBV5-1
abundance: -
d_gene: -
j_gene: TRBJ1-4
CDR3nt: TGCGCCAGCAGCTTGTCGACAGGAGAGGAAAAACTGTTTTTT
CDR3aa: CASSLSTGEEKLFF

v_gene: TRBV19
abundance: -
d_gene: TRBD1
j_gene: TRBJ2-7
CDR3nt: TGTGCCAGTAGTATGTCAGCGGTACGACAGGGTTTTTTCTACGAGCAGTACTTC
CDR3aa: CASSMSAVRQGFFYEQYF

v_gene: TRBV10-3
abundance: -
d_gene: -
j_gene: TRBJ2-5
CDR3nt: TGTGCCATCAGTAGGGAAGAGACCCAGTACTTC
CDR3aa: CAISREETQYF

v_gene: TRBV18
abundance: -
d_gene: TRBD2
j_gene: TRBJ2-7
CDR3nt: TGTGCCAGCTCACCACAGGGCGGGGGACCGGCTAGGAGCTCCTACGAGCAGTACTTC
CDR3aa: CASSPQGGGPARSSYEQYF

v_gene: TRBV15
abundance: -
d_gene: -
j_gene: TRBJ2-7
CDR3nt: TGTGCCACCAGCTCCGGTCCCTACGAGCAGTACTTC
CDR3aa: CATSSGPYEQYF

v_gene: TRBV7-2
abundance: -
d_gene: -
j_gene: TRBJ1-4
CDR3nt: TGTGCCAGCAGCTTAGACAGGCCCACAACTAATGAAAAACTGTTTTTT
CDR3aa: CASSLDRPTTNEKLFF

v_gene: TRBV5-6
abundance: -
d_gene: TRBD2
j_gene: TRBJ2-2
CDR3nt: TGTGCCAGCATCGGGACTAGTCAAACCGGGGAGCTGTTTTTT
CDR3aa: CASIGTSQTGELFF